Below, 21 T cell receptor beta chains from the same sample are listed, as sequenced in a study of T cells in Graves' hyperthyroidism and ophthalmopathy. Researchers took RNA transcripts and amplified the TCR beta CDR3 regions from them. First-round RT-PCR targeting the TCR CDR3 was performed with the HTBI primer set. TCRdb independently ran MiXCR on the multiplex PCR reads; one entry per CDR3 protein. The sample yields under 300,000 distinct CDR3 sequences, about 20% seen once. What was sequenced was blood. The receptors were gathered from a man aged 25 to 40 with Graves' ophthalmopathy.

There are many counts of this clonotype. CDR3 sequence: CAWSVVQTGSYGYTF. In DNA form, the CDR3 reads TGTGCCTGGAGTGTTGTCCAGACAGGGAGCTATGGCTACACCTTC. V and J are TRBV30 and TRBJ1-2; TRBD1 matches 7 bases. Germline V gene lookup returns CDR1 GTSNPN and CDR2 SVGIG (reference sequence). The V segment lost 0 bases and the J segment 4 bases; nucleotides outside the gene matches: 8. CDR3 length equals 15 residues.

This clonotype came up many times. The chain carries TRBV9 and TRBJ1-1; D unresolved. This CDR3 is built from 15 residues. Germline CDR1 is SGDLS and CDR2 is YYNGEE. The V gene lost 0 bases and the J gene lost 3 bases, with 12 bases spanning the gap. The CDR3 DNA follows: TGTGCCAGCAGCGTAGAGTCCGGGTCGGACACTGAAGCTTTCTTT. This sequence encodes CASSVESGSDTEAFF.

This clonotype was seen a handful of times. The V call is TRBV19, the J call TRBJ1-3; D gene uncertain. CDR1 is LNHDA, CDR2 SQIVND, per germline (reference sequence). With 1 base removed from V and 0 bases from J, the gap between germline ends came to 13 bases. The CDR3 covers 17 residues. CDR3 amino acids: CASSIVLGASSGNTIYF. The CDR3 bases are TGTGCCAGTAGTATAGTGTTGGGCGCCAGCTCTGGAAACACCATATATTTT.

The rearrangement joins TRBV27 to TRBJ1-3, with D possibly being TRBD1 (5 bases). V was trimmed by 5 bases and J by 8 bases, leaving 19 bases between them. Germline V gives CDR1 MNHEY, CDR2 SMNVEV (reference sequence). The CDR3 sequence is 15 residues long. The chain's CDR3 is CASSLLGTSGDTIYF. The CDR3 DNA follows: TGTGCCAGCAGTCTCTTGGGGACGTCAGGAGACACCATATATTTT.

In its sample, this clonotype was seen a few times. The chain couples TRBV3-1 to TRBJ2-2; a possible D gene is TRBD1 (5 bases). V shed 0 bases and J shed 2 bases, with 10 bases lying between them. The germline V gene encodes CDR1 LGHDT and CDR2 YNNKEL (reference sequence). The length of the CDR3 is 16 residues. The CDR3 nucleotides are TGTGCCAGCAGCCAAGAAAGGACATTCAACACCGGGGAGCTGTTTTTT. Translation: CASSQERTFNTGELFF.

The CDR3 is CSATGLAGVRNEQFF. The CDR3 DNA follows: TGCAGTGCTACCGGACTAGCGGGAGTAAGAAATGAGCAGTTCTTC. The chain uses TRBV20-1 and TRBJ2-1; TRBD2 aligns across 13 bases. Per the germline V gene, CDR1 is DFQATT and CDR2 is SNEGSKA (reference sequence). The junction had 7 bases not matched to a gene; V was cut back by 4 bases and J by 7 bases. This CDR3 contains 15 residues.

This clonotype occurred a few times. J is TRBJ1-1 and V is TRBV20-1; D unclear. V lost 0 bases and J lost 5, with 13 bases in between. The CDR3 runs 14 residues. The germline CDR1 and CDR2 sequences are DFQATT and SNEGSKA (reference sequence). The CDR3 DNA follows: TGCAGTGCTAGAGATCTCCGGGTCGATACTGAAGCTTTCTTT. It specifies CSARDLRVDTEAFF.

V and J are TRBV11-3 and TRBJ2-3, with D possibly TRBD2 on 5 matching bases. CDR3 size: 15 residues. Germline loops: CDR1 SGHNT, CDR2 YENEEA. V lost 6 bases and J 0 bases, leaving 13 bases between the germline ends. In nucleotides, the CDR3 is TGTGCCAGCAGTGAGTCCCCGGGGAGCACAGATACGCAGTATTTT. Amino acid sequence: CASSESPGSTDTQYF.

This rearrangement joins TRBV29-1 to TRBJ1-1; no clear D. Germline-derived CDR1 and CDR2 are SQVTM and ANQGSEA. This CDR3 has 11 residues. Between the trimmed V and J ends, which lost 7 bases and 1 base, there was a span of 7 bases. CDR3 DNA: TGCAGCGGAGGGCGGAACACTGAAGCTTTCTTT. This encodes CSGGRNTEAFF.

This clonotype was counted at least ten times. The genes are TRBV11-2 and TRBJ2-7; no reliable D call. There are 11 residues in the CDR3. In germline, CDR1 is SGHAT, CDR2 FQNNGV. V lost 5 bases and J 2 bases, leaving 4 bases between the germline ends. As DNA, the CDR3 is TGTGCCAGCAGCGGGACCTACGAGCAGTACTTC. Translating gives CASSGTYEQYF.

This clonotype was seen only a few times. CDR3 nucleotide sequence: TGTGCCAGCTCACCGTCAGCTTCCGGGACGGCGTCCGGCTACACCTTC. This codes for CASSPSASGTASGYTF. This chain links TRBV18 with TRBJ1-2, with D perhaps matching TRBD1 (5 bases). Deletions cut 3 bases from V and 8 bases from J, with 22 bases between. CDR1 is KGHSH, CDR2 LQKENI, per germline. The CDR3 is 16 residues long.

This clonotype occurred once. The rearrangement uses TRBV12-5 and TRBJ1-1; a possible D gene is TRBD1 (5 bases). The V end was cut by 1 base, the J end by 10 bases, with 7 bases between. CDR3 size: 11 residues. From germline, CDR1 is LGHNT and CDR2 FRNRAP. The CDR3 here is CASGLGQGAFF. The CDR3 DNA is TGTGCTAGTGGTTTGGGGCAGGGAGCTTTCTTT.

This clonotype was picked up many times. The gene calls are TRBV3-1 and TRBJ2-7; D perhaps matches TRBD2 (6 bases). V gave up 6 bases and J gave up 2 bases, with 14 bases separating them. The length of the CDR3 is 14 residues. In germline, CDR1 is LGHDT, CDR2 YNNKEL (reference sequence). Here the CDR3 DNA reads TGTGCCAGCAGTACCGGGACTTCTCCCTACGAGCAGTACTTC. Amino acid sequence: CASSTGTSPYEQYF.

Concerning this clonotype: A much larger clone sits a single nucleotide away, making a read error possible. This chain connects TRBV6-1 to TRBJ2-1, with a tentative D call TRBD1 (6 bases). From germline, CDR1 is MNHNS and CDR2 SASEGT. This CDR3 comprises 15 residues. Trimming removed 6 bases from V and 2 bases from J, with 14 bases in between. The CDR3 nucleotides are TGTGCCAGCAGCGAACAGGGATACCCCTACAATGAGCAGTTCTTC. Amino acids: CASSEQGYPYNEQFF.

This sequence joins TRBV10-3 and TRBJ2-7; TRBD2 aligns across 10 bases. The V and J ends lost 6 bases and 3 bases, in that order; junction bases with no gene match: 5. CDR3 size: 14 residues. The germline V gene has CDR1 ENHRY and CDR2 SYGVKD. CDR3: CAIREREGGYEQYF. The CDR3 bases are TGTGCCATCAGGGAGCGGGAGGGGGGCTACGAGCAGTACTTC.

This chain uses TRBV13 with TRBJ1-1; D not resolved. The CDR3 has 18 amino acids. V was pared by 2 bases and J by 0 bases, with 19 bases between. Germline V lookup: CDR1 PRHDT, CDR2 FYEKMQ (reference sequence). CDR3 nucleotide sequence: TGTGCCAGCAGCTTAAAAACGGACTGGGAAGTTTTGAACACTGAAGCTTTCTTT. Translated: CASSLKTDWEVLNTEAFF.

This clonotype was counted between two and nine times. The J gene is TRBJ2-1, the V gene TRBV5-1; D is unresolved. Germline V gene data show CDR1 as SGHRS and CDR2 as YFSETQ. CDR3 length equals 13 residues. V gave up 0 bases and J gave up 10 bases, with 11 bases separating them. The CDR3 sequence: CASSLVPTDEQFF. CDR3 DNA sequence: TGCGCCAGCAGCTTGGTGCCGACGGACGAGCAGTTCTTC.

This clonotype occurred many times. This sequence joins TRBV28 and TRBJ1-2; 9 bases align to TRBD1. Germline lookup yields CDR1 MDHEN and CDR2 SYDVKM. The J segment lost 6 bases and the V segment lost 5 bases, leaving 13 bases of the junction unmatched. This CDR3 has 16 amino acids. The CDR3 DNA sequence: TGTGCCAGCAGTCTGGGATCCGGGGGACAGGGCGATGGCTACACCTTC. Translation: CASSLGSGGQGDGYTF.

This clonotype was observed a few times. At one end, the junction sequence differs from germline, possibly due to a read error. The chain uses TRBV6-2 or TRBV6-3 and TRBJ2-1; the D gene is possibly TRBD2 (6 bases). CDR1 is MNHEY and CDR2 is SVGEGT in the germline V gene. CDR3 length: 16 amino acids. CDR3 bases: TGTGCCAGCAGTGACTCCGGGTCGGGAGATCGTAATGAGCAGTTCTTC. It is translated as CASSDSGSGDRNEQFF.

This clonotype was found a few times. This chain links TRBV7-9 with TRBJ2-3, with 11 nucleotides matching TRBD1. The CDR3 covers 15 residues. V lost 6 bases to trimming and J lost 5 bases; unmatched junction nucleotides: 7. Germline values: CDR1 SEHNR, CDR2 FQNEAQ (reference sequence). CDR3 bases: TGTGCCAGCAGTTCGGGACAGGGGGAGCAAGATACGCAGTATTTT. This sequence encodes CASSSGQGEQDTQYF.

This clonotype has a count of ten or more. The chain links TRBV12-3 or TRBV12-4 to TRBJ1-2, with a possible D match to TRBD1 (6 bases). Trimming left V 3 bases short and J 6 bases short, with 14 bases between. This CDR3 spans 14 amino acids. CDR3 region: CASSLVGGPHGYTF. The DNA of the CDR3 is TGTGCCAGCAGTTTGGTAGGGGGGCCCCATGGCTACACCTTC.